The 5 T cell receptor beta chains below were found in one sample sequenced in a study of sequential checkpoint blockade in melanoma. Measured with immunoSEQ multiplex PCR; TCRdb has only the in-frame clones, and not every one. The table lists 30,000 or so clones, more than 70% of them singletons. Stated treatment: randomized to nivolumab then ipilimumab (arm A) or the reverse (arm B). Sequences were derived from CD8+ T cells sorted from blood (inferred from file names), sampled from a patient given nivolumab and ipilimumab in sequence. The receptor source for this set is a human donor with melanoma.

The J gene is TRBJ1-6, the V gene TRBV27; D remains ambiguous. CDR3 length equals 13 residues. Trimming pared 6 bases from V and 7 bases from J, leaving 10 bases between. Germline V gene lookup returns CDR1 MNHEY and CDR2 SMNVEV (reference sequence). The CDR3 sequence is CASRWYMNSPLHF. CDR3 coding DNA: TGTGCCAGCAGATGGTACATGAATTCACCCCTCCACTTT.

The chain is built from TRBV19 and TRBJ1-1, with 7 bases fitting TRBD1. Trimming removed 1 base from V and 11 bases from J; junction bases left unmatched: 13. The CDR3 covers 15 residues. Germline CDR1 and CDR2: LNHDA and SQIVND (reference sequence). DNA for the CDR3: TGTGCCAGTAGTATAGTTATCGCCGGGACAGCTGTCGCTTTCTTT. It encodes CASSIVIAGTAVAFF. The complete variable domain, with remaining parts taken from reference TRBV19 and TRBJ1-1, reads DGGITQSPKYLFRKEGQNVTLSCEQNLNHDAMYWYRQDPGQGLRLIYYSQIVNDFQKGDIAEGYSVSREKKESFPLTVTSAQKNPTAFYLCASSIVIAGTAVAFFGQGTRLTVV.

The gene calls are TRBV27 and TRBJ1-1; D not resolved. Trimming took off 2 bases at V and 7 bases at J, with 11 bases between the two ends. CDR1 is MNHEY and CDR2 is SMNVEV in the germline V gene (reference sequence). CDR3 length: 13 residues. The CDR3: CASSLVSGLEAFF. CDR3 in DNA: TGTGCCAGCAGTTTAGTCTCTGGACTTGAAGCTTTCTTT.

This clone was counted a few times. The chain uses TRBV7-6 and TRBJ2-1; D possibly corresponds to TRBD2 (5 bases). The CDR3 runs 12 residues. Germline CDR1 is SGHVS and CDR2 is FNYEAQ. Deletions cut 5 bases from V and 6 bases from J, with 8 bases between. The chain's CDR3 is CASSPGLNEQFF. Written as DNA, the CDR3 is TGTGCCAGCAGCCCCGGACTCAATGAGCAGTTCTTC.

The J gene is TRBJ2-7, the V gene TRBV27; 11 bases map to TRBD2. From germline, CDR1 is MNHEY and CDR2 SMNVEV (reference sequence). The V gene end was trimmed by 5 bases and the J gene end by 4 bases; junction bases not matched to a gene: 1. The CDR3 contains 13 residues. The CDR3 coding sequence is TGTGCCAGCAGTCGACTAGCGGGATACGAGCAGTACTTC. Residues: CASSRLAGYEQYF.